This paragraph reports one T cell receptor beta chain. What it recognizes is unknown. These data come from a study of T cell responses to AZD1222 COVID-19 vaccine. General study results and limits: The study found vaccine-associated CD4 TCRs spanning spike, dominant at 160-218 and 743-854. Donors were mostly white British, more females; clonal diversity possibly underestimated.

Repertoires were generated with immunoSEQ multiplex PCR, while TCRdb's copy carries only in-frame clones and drops some. Of about 160,000 clones listed, around 89% are singletons. The clonotype was recovered from an adult in good health. Source: peripheral blood, taken on day 0 of AZD1222 vaccination.

CDR3 sequence: CASSVLINQPQHF. CDR3 bases: TGTGCCAGTAGCGTCCTGATCAATCAGCCCCAGCATTTT. This chain joins TRBV19 and TRBJ1-5; D remains ambiguous. Germline CDR1 is LNHDA and CDR2 is SQIVND (reference sequence). The CDR3 sequence is 13 residues long. V gave up 6 bases and J gave up 3 bases, with 9 bases separating them.